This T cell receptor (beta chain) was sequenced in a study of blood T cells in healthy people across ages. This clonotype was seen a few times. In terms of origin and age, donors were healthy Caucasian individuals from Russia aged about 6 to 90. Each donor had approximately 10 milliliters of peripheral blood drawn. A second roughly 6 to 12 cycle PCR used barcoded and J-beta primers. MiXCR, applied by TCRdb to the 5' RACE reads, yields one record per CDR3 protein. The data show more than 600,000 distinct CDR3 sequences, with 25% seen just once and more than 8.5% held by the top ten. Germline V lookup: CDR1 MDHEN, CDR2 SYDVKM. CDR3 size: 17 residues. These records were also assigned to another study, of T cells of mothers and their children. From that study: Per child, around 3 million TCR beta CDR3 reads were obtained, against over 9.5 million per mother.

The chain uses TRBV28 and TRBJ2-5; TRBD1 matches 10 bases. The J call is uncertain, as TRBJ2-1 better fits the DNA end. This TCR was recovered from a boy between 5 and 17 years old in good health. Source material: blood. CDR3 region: CASSPTPLGTGEDEQFF. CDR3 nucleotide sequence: TGTGCCAGCAGTCCCACACCACTCGGGACAGGGGAGGATGAGCAGTTCTTC.